This T cell receptor (beta chain) appears in the sequencing data of a study of shared clonotypes between healthy human individuals. Study summary: Researchers assigned three CD4 naive, three CD4 memory, two CD8 naive and one CD8 memory plate to each donor.

The V gene's germline CDR1 is MNHEY and CDR2 SMNVEV (reference sequence). This CDR3 region has 14 residues. Trimming removed 7 bases from V and 0 bases from J, with 12 bases in between. Of note for this clone: Its specificity is unknown.

Naive CD8 cells comprised CD45RO-negative, CCR7-positively selected cells, excluding terminally differentiated effector memory CD45RA+ cells. General study points: The sharing of 5% to 5.5% of naive CD4 clonotypes was seen across a handful of donors. Clonotypes which were not shared had lower generation probabilities than clonotypes that all four donors shared.

Sequencing was performed with immunoSEQ multiplex PCR; in TCRdb, only in-frame clones are kept and a portion is missing. The data hold about 1.9 million clones, with about 93% observed a single time. The clonotype was recovered from a man aged 18 to 35 in good health. Some clones in this sample may be carry-over from other donors' samples. The chain uses TRBV27 and TRBJ2-5, with D possibly being TRBD2 (6 bases). The source material was naive CD8+ T cells from PBMCs. In DNA, the CDR3 is TGTGCCAGCAAATGGGCGGGGTACCAAGAGACCCAGTACTTC. This translates into CASKWAGYQETQYF.